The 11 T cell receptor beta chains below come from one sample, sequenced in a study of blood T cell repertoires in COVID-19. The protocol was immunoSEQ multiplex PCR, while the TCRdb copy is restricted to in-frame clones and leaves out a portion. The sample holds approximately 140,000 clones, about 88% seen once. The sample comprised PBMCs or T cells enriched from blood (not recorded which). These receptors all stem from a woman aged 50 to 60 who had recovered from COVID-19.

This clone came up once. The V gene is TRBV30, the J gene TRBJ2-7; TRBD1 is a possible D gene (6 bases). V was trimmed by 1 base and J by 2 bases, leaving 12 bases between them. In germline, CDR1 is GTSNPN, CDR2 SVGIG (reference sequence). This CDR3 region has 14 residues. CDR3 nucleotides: TGTGCCTGGAGTGCCGGACAGCGGACCTACGAGCAGTACTTC. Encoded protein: CAWSAGQRTYEQYF.

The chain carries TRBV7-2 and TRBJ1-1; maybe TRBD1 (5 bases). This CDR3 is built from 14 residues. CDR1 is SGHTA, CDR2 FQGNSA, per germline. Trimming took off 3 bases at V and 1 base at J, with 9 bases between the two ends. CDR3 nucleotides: TGTGCCAGCAGCTTCCCGACAGCGAACACTGAAGCTTTCTTT. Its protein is CASSFPTANTEAFF.

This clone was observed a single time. Written as DNA, the CDR3 is TGCGCCAGCAGCTCGGACAGGGTGACAGATACGCAGTATTTT. Its protein is CASSSDRVTDTQYF. The rearrangement joins TRBV5-1 to TRBJ2-3; 8 nucleotides line up with TRBD1. CDR3 length equals 14 residues. Unmatched junction bases numbered 3, after V lost 3 bases and J lost 3 bases. Germline V CDR1 and CDR2: SGHRS, YFSETQ.

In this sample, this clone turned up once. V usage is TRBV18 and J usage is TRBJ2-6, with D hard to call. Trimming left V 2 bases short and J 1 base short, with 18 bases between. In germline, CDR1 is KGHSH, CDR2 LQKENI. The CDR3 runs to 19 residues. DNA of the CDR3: TGTGCCAGCTCACCATGGAGACCCACGACCCCTTCTGGGGCCAACGTCCTGACTTTC. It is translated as CASSPWRPTTPSGANVLTF.

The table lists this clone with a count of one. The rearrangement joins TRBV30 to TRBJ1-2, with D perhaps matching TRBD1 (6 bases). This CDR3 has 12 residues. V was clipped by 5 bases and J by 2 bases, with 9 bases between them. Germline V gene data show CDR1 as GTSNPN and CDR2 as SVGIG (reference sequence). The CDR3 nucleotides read TGTGCCTGGGGGGGCCTAAACTATGGCTACACCTTC. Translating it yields CAWGGLNYGYTF.

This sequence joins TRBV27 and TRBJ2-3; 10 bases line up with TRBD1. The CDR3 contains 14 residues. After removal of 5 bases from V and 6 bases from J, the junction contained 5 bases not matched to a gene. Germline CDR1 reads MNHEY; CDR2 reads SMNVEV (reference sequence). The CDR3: CASSLRTGGDTQYF. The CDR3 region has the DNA TGTGCCAGCAGTCTCCGGACAGGGGGGGATACGCAGTATTTT.

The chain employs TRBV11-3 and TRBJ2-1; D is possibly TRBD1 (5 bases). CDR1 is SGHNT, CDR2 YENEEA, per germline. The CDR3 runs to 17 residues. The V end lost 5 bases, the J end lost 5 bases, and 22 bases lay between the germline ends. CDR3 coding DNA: TGTGCCAGCAGCCTAGTGGGAAGTTCAGGGTTCCACAATGAGCAGTTCTTC. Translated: CASSLVGSSGFHNEQFF.

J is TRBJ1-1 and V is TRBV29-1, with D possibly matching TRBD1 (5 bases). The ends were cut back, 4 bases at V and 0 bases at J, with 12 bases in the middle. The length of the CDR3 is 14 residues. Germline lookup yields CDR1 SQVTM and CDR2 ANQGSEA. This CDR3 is CSVGGRAVNTEAFF. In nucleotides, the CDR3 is TGCAGCGTTGGGGGGAGGGCGGTGAACACTGAAGCTTTCTTT.

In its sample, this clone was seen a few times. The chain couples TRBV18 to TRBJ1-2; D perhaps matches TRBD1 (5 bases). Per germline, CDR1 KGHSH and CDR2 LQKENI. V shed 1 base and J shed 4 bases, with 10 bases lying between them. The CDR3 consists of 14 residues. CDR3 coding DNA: TGTGCCAGCTCACCACTAGGGGTGGGCTATGGCTACACCTTC. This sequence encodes CASSPLGVGYGYTF.

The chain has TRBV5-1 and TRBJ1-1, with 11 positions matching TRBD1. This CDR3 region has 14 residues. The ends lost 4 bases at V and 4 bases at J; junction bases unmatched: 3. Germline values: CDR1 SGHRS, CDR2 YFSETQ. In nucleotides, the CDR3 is TGCGCCAGCAGCCACGGGACAGGGGGCACTGAAGCTTTCTTT. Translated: CASSHGTGGTEAFF.

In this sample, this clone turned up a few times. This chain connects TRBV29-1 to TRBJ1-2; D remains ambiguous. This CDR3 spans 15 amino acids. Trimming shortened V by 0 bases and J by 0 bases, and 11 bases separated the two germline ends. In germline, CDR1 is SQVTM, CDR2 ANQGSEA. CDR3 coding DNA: TGCAGCGTTGAAGATTGGTCAAGAGCTAACTATGGCTACACCTTC. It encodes CSVEDWSRANYGYTF. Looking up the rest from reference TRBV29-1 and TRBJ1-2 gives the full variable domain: SAVISQKPSRDICQRGTSLTIQCQVDSQVTMMFWYRQQPGQSLTLIATANQGSEATYESGFVIDKFPISRPNLTFSTLTVSNMSPEDSSIYLCSVEDWSRANYGYTFGSGTRLTVV.